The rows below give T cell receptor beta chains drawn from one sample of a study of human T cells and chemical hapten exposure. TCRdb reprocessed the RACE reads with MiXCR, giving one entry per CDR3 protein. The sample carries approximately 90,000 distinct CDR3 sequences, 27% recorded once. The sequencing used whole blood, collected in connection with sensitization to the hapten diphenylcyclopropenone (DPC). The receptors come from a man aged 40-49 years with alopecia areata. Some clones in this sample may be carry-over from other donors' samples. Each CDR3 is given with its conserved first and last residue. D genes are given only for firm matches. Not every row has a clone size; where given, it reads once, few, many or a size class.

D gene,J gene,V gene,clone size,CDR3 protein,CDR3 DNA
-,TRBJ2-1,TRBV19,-,CASSHPGVPYNEQFF,TGTGCCAGTAGTCACCCGGGAGTGCCCTACAATGAGCAGTTCTTC
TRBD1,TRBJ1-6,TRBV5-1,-,CASSLAGTDNSPLHF,TGCGCCAGCAGCTTGGCCGGGACAGATAATTCACCCCTCCACTTT
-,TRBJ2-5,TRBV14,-,CASSQLASQETQYF,TGTGCCAGCAGCCAATTAGCCAGCCAAGAGACCCAGTACTTC
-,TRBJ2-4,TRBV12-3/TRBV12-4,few,CASRFGGVRGIQYF,TGTGCCAGCAGGTTCGGGGGAGTAAGGGGCATTCAGTACTTC
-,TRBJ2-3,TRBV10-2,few,CASTGRGTDTQYF,TGCGCCAGCACTGGGCGGGGCACAGATACGCAGTATTTT
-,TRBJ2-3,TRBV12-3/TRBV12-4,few,CASSLTREIGTDTQYF,TGTGCCAGCAGTTTGACGAGGGAGATCGGCACAGATACGCAGTATTTT
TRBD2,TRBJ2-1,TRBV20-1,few,CSWEGEGYNEQFF,TGCAGTTGGGAGGGAGAGGGCTACAATGAGCAGTTCTTC
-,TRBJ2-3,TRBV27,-,CASSLQGLAGLADTQYF,TGTGCCAGCAGTTTACAGGGGTTGGCGGGACTGGCAGATACGCAGTATTTT
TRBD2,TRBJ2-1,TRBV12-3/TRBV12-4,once,CASSFVGGRYNEQFF,TGTGCCAGCAGTTTTGTGGGGGGGAGGTACAATGAGCAGTTCTTC
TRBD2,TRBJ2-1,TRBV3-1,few,CASAHGTSSLGSYNEQFF,TGTGCCAGCGCCCACGGGACTAGCTCGTTGGGCTCCTACAATGAGCAGTTCTTC
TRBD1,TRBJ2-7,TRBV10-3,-,CAISEGGQSYEQYF,TGTGCCATCAGTGAGGGGGGACAGTCCTACGAGCAGTACTTC
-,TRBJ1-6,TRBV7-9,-,CASSFRGTNSPLHF,TGTGCCAGCAGCTTCAGAGGGACGAATTCACCCCTCCACTTT
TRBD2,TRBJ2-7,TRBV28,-,CASDQRGAGTYEQYF,TGTGCCAGCGATCAGAGGGGAGCGGGGACCTACGAGCAGTACTTC
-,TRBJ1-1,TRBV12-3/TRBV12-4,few,CASSLSLGAGSGAFF,TGTGCCAGCAGTTTGAGTCTCGGTGCGGGAAGTGGAGCTTTCTTT
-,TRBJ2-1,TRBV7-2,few,CASSSTWGSPYDNEQFF,TGTGCCAGCAGCTCGACTTGGGGTAGCCCCTACGATAATGAGCAGTTCTTC
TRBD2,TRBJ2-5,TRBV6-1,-,CASSFGLADQETQYF,TGTGCCAGCAGTTTTGGACTAGCCGATCAAGAGACCCAGTACTTC
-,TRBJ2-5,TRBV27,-,CASSPRPYQETQYF,TGTGCCAGCAGCCCACGACCGTACCAAGAGACCCAGTACTTC
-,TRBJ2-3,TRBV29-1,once,CSVGPPPFTDTQYF,TGCAGCGTTGGACCTCCCCCCTTCACAGATACGCAGTATTTT
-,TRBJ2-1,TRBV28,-,CASTKNFNEQFF,TGTGCCAGCACTAAGAATTTCAATGAGCAGTTCTTC
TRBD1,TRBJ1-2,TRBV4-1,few,CASSQVNDRGIYGYTF,TGCGCCAGCAGCCAAGTCAACGACAGGGGAATCTATGGCTACACCTTC
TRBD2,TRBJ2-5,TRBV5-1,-,CASSLATSGRAKETQYF,TGCGCCAGCAGCTTGGCAACTAGCGGGAGGGCCAAAGAGACCCAGTACTTC
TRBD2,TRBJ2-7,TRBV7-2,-,CASSLAWSSGRASGYEQYF,TGTGCCAGCAGCTTAGCGTGGTCTAGCGGGAGGGCCTCGGGCTACGAGCAGTACTTC
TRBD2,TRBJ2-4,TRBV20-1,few,CSARWSGRGKNIQYF,TGCAGTGCTAGGTGGAGCGGGAGAGGCAAAAACATTCAGTACTTC
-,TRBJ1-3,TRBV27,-,CASSLMGAGTGNTIYF,TGTGCCAGCAGTTTAATGGGGGCAGGTACTGGAAACACCATATATTTT
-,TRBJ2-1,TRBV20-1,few,CSARIEGYNEQFF,TGCAGTGCTAGGATCGAGGGTTACAATGAGCAGTTCTTC
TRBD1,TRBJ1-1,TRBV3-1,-,CASSHTQGTAFF,TGTGCCAGCAGCCACACACAGGGGACCGCTTTCTTT
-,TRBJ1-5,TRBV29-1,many,CSVGGQNQPQHF,TGCAGCGTTGGGGGCCAAAATCAGCCCCAGCATTTT
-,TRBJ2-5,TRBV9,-,CASSEVEGGPGETQYF,TGTGCCAGCAGCGAAGTGGAGGGGGGGCCAGGGGAGACCCAGTACTTC
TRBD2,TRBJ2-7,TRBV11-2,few,CASSHQTSGPYEQYF,TGTGCCAGCAGCCACCAAACTAGCGGCCCCTACGAGCAGTACTTC
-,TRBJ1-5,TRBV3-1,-,CASSQGKSQPQHF,TGTGCCAGCAGCCAAGGGAAGTCCCAGCCCCAGCATTTT
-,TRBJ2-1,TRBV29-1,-,CSVETLNYNEQFF,TGCAGCGTTGAGACACTCAACTACAATGAGCAGTTCTTC
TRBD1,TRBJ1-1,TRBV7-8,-,CASSQRQGTVTEAFF,TGTGCCAGCAGCCAGAGACAGGGGACGGTCACTGAAGCTTTCTTT
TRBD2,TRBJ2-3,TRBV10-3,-,CAIRETSGVSSTDTQYF,TGTGCCATCAGAGAGACTAGCGGAGTCTCTAGCACAGATACGCAGTATTTT
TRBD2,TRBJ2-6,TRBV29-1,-,CSVEGREGAGANVLTF,TGCAGCGTTGAGGGCAGGGAGGGAGCGGGGGCCAACGTCCTGACTTTC
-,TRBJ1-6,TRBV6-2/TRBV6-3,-,CASSYPHSPLHF,TGTGCCAGCAGTTACCCGCATTCACCCCTCCACTTT
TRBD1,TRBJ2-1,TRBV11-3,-,CASSPRDRGSDEQFF,TGTGCCAGCAGCCCTCGGGACAGGGGAAGCGATGAGCAGTTCTTC
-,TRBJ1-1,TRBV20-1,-,CSVPRGDTEAFF,TGCAGTGTCCCTCGTGGGGACACTGAAGCTTTCTTT
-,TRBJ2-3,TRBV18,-,CASSPPGADTQYF,TGTGCCAGCTCACCACCGGGGGCAGATACGCAGTATTTT
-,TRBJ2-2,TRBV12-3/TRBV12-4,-,CASRVGVTGELFF,TGTGCCAGCAGGGTCGGAGTCACCGGGGAGCTGTTTTTT
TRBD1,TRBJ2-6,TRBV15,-,CATSRFGTGSSGANVLTF,TGTGCCACCAGCAGATTTGGGACAGGGTCCTCTGGGGCCAACGTCCTGACTTTC
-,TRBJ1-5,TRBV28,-,CASRANTFGNQPQHF,TGTGCCAGCAGAGCCAACACGTTTGGCAATCAGCCCCAGCATTTT
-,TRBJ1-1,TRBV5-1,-,CASSLAPNSGRRNTEAFF,TGCGCCAGCAGCTTGGCCCCTAATTCTGGGCGGAGGAACACTGAAGCTTTCTTT
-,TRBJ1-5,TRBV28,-,CASSRQVVGQPQHF,TGTGCCAGCAGCCGACAGGTAGTCGGTCAGCCCCAGCATTTT
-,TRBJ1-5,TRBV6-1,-,CASTKDSLPFYSNQPQHF,TGTGCCAGCACCAAAGACTCCTTACCTTTTTATAGCAATCAGCCCCAGCATTTT
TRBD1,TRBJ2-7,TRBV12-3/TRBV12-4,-,CASRTGTGSPHEQYF,TGTGCCAGCAGGACCGGGACAGGGTCCCCCCACGAGCAGTACTTC
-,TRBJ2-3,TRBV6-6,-,CASSYSPGDLTDTQYF,TGTGCCAGCAGTTATTCCCCAGGGGACCTCACAGATACGCAGTATTTT